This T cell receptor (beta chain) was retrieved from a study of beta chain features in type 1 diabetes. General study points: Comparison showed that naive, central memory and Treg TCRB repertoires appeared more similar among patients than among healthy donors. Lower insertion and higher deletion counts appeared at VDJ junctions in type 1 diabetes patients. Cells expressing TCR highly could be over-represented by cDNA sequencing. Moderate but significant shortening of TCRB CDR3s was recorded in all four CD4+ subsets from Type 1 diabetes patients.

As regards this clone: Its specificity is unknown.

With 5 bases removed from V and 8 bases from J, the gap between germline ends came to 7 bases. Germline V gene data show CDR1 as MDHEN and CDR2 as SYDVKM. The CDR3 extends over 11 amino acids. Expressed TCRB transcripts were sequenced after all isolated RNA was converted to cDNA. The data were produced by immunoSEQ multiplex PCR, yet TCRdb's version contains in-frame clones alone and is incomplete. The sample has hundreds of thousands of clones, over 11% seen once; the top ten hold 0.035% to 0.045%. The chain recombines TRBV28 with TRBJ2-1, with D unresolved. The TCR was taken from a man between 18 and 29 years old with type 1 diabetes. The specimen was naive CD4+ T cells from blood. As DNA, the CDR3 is TGTGCCAGCAGTCTCCGAGATGAGCAGTTCTTC. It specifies CASSLRDEQFF.